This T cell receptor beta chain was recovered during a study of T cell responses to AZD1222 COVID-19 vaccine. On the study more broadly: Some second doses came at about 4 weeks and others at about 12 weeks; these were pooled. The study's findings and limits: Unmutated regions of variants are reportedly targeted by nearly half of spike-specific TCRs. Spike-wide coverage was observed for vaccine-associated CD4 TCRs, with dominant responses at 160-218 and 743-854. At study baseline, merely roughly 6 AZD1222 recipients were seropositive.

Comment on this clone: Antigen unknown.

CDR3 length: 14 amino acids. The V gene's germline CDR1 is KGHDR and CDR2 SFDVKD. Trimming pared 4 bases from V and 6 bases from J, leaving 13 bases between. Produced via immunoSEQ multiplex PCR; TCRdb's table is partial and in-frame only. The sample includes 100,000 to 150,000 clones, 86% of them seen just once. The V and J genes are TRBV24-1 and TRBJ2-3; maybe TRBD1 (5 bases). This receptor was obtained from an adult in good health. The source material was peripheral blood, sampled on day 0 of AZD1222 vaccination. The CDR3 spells CATSDPDISDTQYF. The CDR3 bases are TGTGCCACCAGTGACCCGGACATTTCGGATACGCAGTATTTT.